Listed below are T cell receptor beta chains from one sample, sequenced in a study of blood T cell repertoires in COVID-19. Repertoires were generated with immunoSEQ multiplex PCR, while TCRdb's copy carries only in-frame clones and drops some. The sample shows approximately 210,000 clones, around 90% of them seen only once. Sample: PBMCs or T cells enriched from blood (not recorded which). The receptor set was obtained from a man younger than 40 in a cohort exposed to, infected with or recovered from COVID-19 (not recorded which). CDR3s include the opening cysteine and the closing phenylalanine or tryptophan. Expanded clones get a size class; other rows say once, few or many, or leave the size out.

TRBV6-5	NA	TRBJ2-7	CASTRVVPSYEQYF
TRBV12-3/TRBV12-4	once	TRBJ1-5	CASSLPGYQPQHF
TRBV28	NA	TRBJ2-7	CASTFAPPHRASYEQYF
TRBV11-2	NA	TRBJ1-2	CASRQGGTGNSNYGYTF
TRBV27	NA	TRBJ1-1	CASRRRDAGGTEAFF
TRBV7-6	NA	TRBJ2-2	CASSLPSDYGTGELFF
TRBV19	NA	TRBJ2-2	CASKEKGPGTGELFF
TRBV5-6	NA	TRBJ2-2	CASSLSRTGWTGELFF
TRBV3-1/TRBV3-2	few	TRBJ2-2	CASSQYRDRGRTGELFF
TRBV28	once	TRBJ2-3	CASSLRRGLAVSTDTQYF
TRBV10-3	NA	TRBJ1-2	CAITAEGANYGYTF
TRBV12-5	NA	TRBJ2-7	CASGLGSYEQYF
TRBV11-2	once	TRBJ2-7	CASSLEASAYEQYF
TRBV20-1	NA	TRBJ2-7	CSLSSYEQYF